This T cell receptor beta chain stems from a study of T cells expressing NK-cell markers. Study in general: Researchers got TCR beta repertoires out of sorted CD3+CD56+NKG2C+, CD3+CD56+NKG2C- and CD3+CD56-NKG2C+ T cells.

Details on this clonotype: As yet, its antigen is unknown.

Germline V CDR1 and CDR2: MNHEY, SVGEGT. CDR3 length equals 14 residues. Study-wide results and caveats: Of CD8+ T cells, about 1.0-8% belonged to dominant NKG2C+ clonotypes in 5 to 7 donors. Researchers report these clonotypes also headed the CD3+CD56-NKG2C+ fraction in a handful of donors.

TCRdb reanalyzed the 5' RACE reads, giving one entry per CDR3 protein sequence and no DNA. The table counts some 110,000 distinct CDR3 sequences; under 20% lies in the top ten. The sample taken for sequencing was blood T cells: a sorted CD56 or NKG2C T cell subset, CD4+ or CD8+ T cells, or bulk PBMC T cells (not recorded which). This TCR was recovered from a woman between 18 and 69 years old in good health. The J gene is TRBJ1-5, the V gene TRBV6-2 or TRBV6-3; TCRdb's assignment of TRBD1 cannot be checked, as there is no DNA. CDR3 protein: CASNRRDGNQPQHF.